This T cell receptor (beta chain) is drawn from a study of T-cell memory formation after mild COVID-19. In the study overall: Clusters were largely donor specific. Overall study findings and caveats: Clones from the second wave (peaking day 37) had unconfirmed SARS-CoV-2 specificity. The study detected some responding clones in pre-infection memory, suggesting cross-reactive memory joined.

cDNA libraries for TCR alpha and TCR beta, carrying sample barcodes and UMIs, came from 5'RACE with constant-segment primers. A single record per CDR3 protein comes from TCRdb applying MiXCR to the 5' RACE reads. Of a few hundred thousand distinct CDR3 sequences listed, around a fifth are singletons. This clonotype came up a few times. The target antigen is unknown. Sequencing was carried out using PBMCs or a T cell subset sorted from them (not recorded which). The receptor was derived from a man younger than 35 who had mild COVID-19 (a few samples of this study predate the infection). Cell type and time point are not known.

The CDR3 nucleotides read TGTGCCAGCAGTTTACACGGGGGGGCCTCCGATACGCAGTATTTT. Its protein is CASSLHGGASDTQYF. The chain uses TRBV12-3 or TRBV12-4 and TRBJ2-3; 8 bases agree with TRBD2. The CDR3 length is 15 residues. The V gene end was trimmed by 2 bases and the J gene end by 6 bases; junction bases not matched to a gene: 7.